The rows below give T cell receptor beta chains drawn from one sample of a study of blood T cell repertoires in COVID-19. Repertoires were generated with immunoSEQ multiplex PCR, while TCRdb's copy carries only in-frame clones and drops some. This table holds over 11,000 clones, 80% to 95% found once. Specimen: peripheral blood. These receptors came from a human donor in a cohort sampled during active COVID-19. Each CDR3 is given with its conserved first and last residue.

v_gene: TRBV21-1
j_gene: TRBJ2-7
CDR3aa: CASSPRVGSYEQYF

v_gene: TRBV28
j_gene: TRBJ1-6
CDR3aa: CASSRTGLGANSPLHF

v_gene: TRBV28
j_gene: TRBJ2-3
CDR3aa: CASSRRGQGPDTQYF

v_gene: TRBV7-6
j_gene: TRBJ1-5
CDR3aa: CASSPGQGGNQPQHF

v_gene: TRBV18
j_gene: TRBJ2-7
CDR3aa: CASSPTGGDYEQYF

v_gene: TRBV2
j_gene: TRBJ1-1
CDR3aa: CASSSPGQGNTEAFF

v_gene: TRBV19
j_gene: TRBJ2-3
CDR3aa: CASSDGTGADTQYF

v_gene: TRBV5-5
j_gene: TRBJ2-1
CDR3aa: CASSGGGSYNEQFF

v_gene: TRBV21-1
j_gene: TRBJ1-6
CDR3aa: CATLVEGQTQYNSPLHF

v_gene: TRBV10-3
j_gene: TRBJ2-7
CDR3aa: CASCSSTDYEQYF

v_gene: TRBV18
j_gene: TRBJ1-2
CDR3aa: CASSGAEGFNYGYTF

v_gene: TRBV12-3/TRBV12-4
j_gene: TRBJ2-1
CDR3aa: CASSLWGVDEQFF

v_gene: TRBV19
j_gene: TRBJ2-3
CDR3aa: CASSSRDRGPDTQYF

v_gene: TRBV28
j_gene: TRBJ1-5
CDR3aa: CASSLSRGGAQPQHF

v_gene: TRBV24-1
j_gene: TRBJ2-7
CDR3aa: CATSAGDIPPYEQYF

v_gene: TRBV7-9
j_gene: TRBJ1-1
CDR3aa: CASSLVQGNTEAFF

v_gene: TRBV20-1
j_gene: TRBJ1-5
CDR3aa: CSASEGTNQPQHF

v_gene: TRBV7-2
j_gene: TRBJ2-2
CDR3aa: CASSPPGTGRPTGELFF

v_gene: TRBV11-2
j_gene: TRBJ2-1
CDR3aa: CASSLSGGVFNEQFF

v_gene: TRBV19
j_gene: TRBJ1-5
CDR3aa: CASSTRTGGIQPQHF

v_gene: TRBV9
j_gene: TRBJ1-2
CDR3aa: CASSVGGRFPTGGGYTF

v_gene: TRBV3-1/TRBV3-2
j_gene: TRBJ2-3
CDR3aa: CASSEQGVTDTQYF

v_gene: TRBV28
j_gene: TRBJ2-2
CDR3aa: CATGISSFPGELFF

v_gene: TRBV5-6
j_gene: TRBJ1-5
CDR3aa: CASSLAGQPQHF

v_gene: TRBV18
j_gene: TRBJ2-3
CDR3aa: CASSPERGPGYTQYF

v_gene: TRBV15
j_gene: TRBJ1-5
CDR3aa: CATSRQGRDQPQHF

v_gene: TRBV5-6
j_gene: TRBJ2-1
CDR3aa: CASLTPTSGRVDNEQFF

v_gene: TRBV28
j_gene: TRBJ2-1
CDR3aa: CASRASGASSYNEQFF

v_gene: TRBV6-6
j_gene: TRBJ2-7
CDR3aa: CASRLLAALPGEQYF

v_gene: TRBV10-1
j_gene: TRBJ2-6
CDR3aa: CASSDRESGANVLTF

v_gene: TRBV4-2
j_gene: TRBJ2-2
CDR3aa: CASSLTSGRVNTGELFF

v_gene: TRBV6-5
j_gene: TRBJ1-5
CDR3aa: CASQGANSNQPQHF

v_gene: TRBV19
j_gene: TRBJ1-3
CDR3aa: CASQGANSGNTIYF

v_gene: TRBV20-1
j_gene: TRBJ2-1
CDR3aa: CSLEVDEQFF

v_gene: TRBV7-2
j_gene: TRBJ2-5
CDR3aa: CASSFSGYQETQYF

v_gene: TRBV29-1
j_gene: TRBJ1-1
CDR3aa: CSAAPGTGREAFF

v_gene: TRBV11-2
j_gene: TRBJ2-7
CDR3aa: CASSTRTGGGEQYF

v_gene: TRBV5-5
j_gene: TRBJ2-3
CDR3aa: CASRPTAGVSTDTQYF

v_gene: TRBV10-3
j_gene: TRBJ2-2
CDR3aa: CAISDGLAFRGELFF

v_gene: TRBV25-1
j_gene: TRBJ1-1
CDR3aa: CASSTGGGYTEAFF

v_gene: TRBV5-5
j_gene: TRBJ1-1
CDR3aa: CASSPGTGLGWDTEAFF

v_gene: TRBV30
j_gene: TRBJ1-5
CDR3aa: CAWTPTGTSGNQPQHF

v_gene: TRBV11-2
j_gene: TRBJ1-6
CDR3aa: CASSSSGFSRSPLHF

v_gene: TRBV5-1
j_gene: TRBJ2-1
CDR3aa: CASSSAGTTYNEQFF

v_gene: TRBV4-2
j_gene: TRBJ2-1
CDR3aa: CASSQEDRGLANNEQFF

v_gene: TRBV5-1
j_gene: TRBJ2-3
CDR3aa: CASSLGDRWGTDTQYF

v_gene: TRBV4-3
j_gene: TRBJ2-6
CDR3aa: CASSRGRDANVLTF

v_gene: TRBV19
j_gene: TRBJ2-7
CDR3aa: CASSRSLGQIYEQYF

v_gene: TRBV7-8
j_gene: TRBJ2-4
CDR3aa: CASSLEGGRTKNIQYF

v_gene: TRBV7-2
j_gene: TRBJ2-1
CDR3aa: CASSLARPVAGYNEQFF

v_gene: TRBV7-8
j_gene: TRBJ1-5
CDR3aa: CASSLAAGYNQPQHF

v_gene: TRBV24-1
j_gene: TRBJ2-2
CDR3aa: CATSDPRTGNTGELFF